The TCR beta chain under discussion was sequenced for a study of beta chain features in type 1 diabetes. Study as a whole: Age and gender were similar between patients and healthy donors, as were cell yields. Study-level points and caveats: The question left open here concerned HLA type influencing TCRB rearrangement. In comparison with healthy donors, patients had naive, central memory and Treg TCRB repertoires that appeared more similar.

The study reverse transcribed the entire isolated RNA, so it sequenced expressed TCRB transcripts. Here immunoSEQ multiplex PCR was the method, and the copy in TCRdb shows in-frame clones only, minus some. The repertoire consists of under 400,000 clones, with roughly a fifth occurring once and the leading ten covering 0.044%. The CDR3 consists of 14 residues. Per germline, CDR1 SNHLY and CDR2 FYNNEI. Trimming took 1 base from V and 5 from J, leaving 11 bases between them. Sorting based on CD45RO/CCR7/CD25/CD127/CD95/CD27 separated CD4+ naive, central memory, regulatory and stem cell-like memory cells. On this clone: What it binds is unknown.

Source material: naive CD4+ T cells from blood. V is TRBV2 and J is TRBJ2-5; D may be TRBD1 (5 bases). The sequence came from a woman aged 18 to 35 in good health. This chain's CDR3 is CASSEEAGMETQYF. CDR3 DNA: TGTGCCAGCAGTGAAGAGGCAGGGATGGAGACCCAGTACTTC.